This TCR beta chain was profiled in a study of blood T cell repertoires in COVID-19. Study-wide background: Samples representing acute and convalescent COVID-19 were sourced from the United States, Italy and Spain. PBMCs, B-cell-depleted T cells, or T cells were the source of the cDNA or gDNA that made up the material.

Under the authors' procedure: Amplification of reference gene primers was used by the study to estimate nucleated cell counts. Here immunoSEQ multiplex PCR was the method, and the copy in TCRdb shows in-frame clones only, minus some. V and J calls plus clone size are reproduced from that table; the DNA served to infer D and trimming. The sample yields 97,000 or so clones, approximately 82% seen once. Looked up from germline, CDR1 is MNHEY and CDR2 is SVGAGI. CDR3 length: 15 amino acids. With V trimmed by 6 bases and J by 0 bases, 4 bases remained unmatched. The sequencing input was peripheral blood. The receptor's source is a man aged 60 to 75 with active or convalescent COVID-19. V and J are TRBV6-5 and TRBJ2-1; TRBD2 matches at 8 bases. The CDR3 DNA is TGTGCCAGCAGAGGTACTAGCGGCTCCTACAATGAGCAGTTCTTC. It codes for CASRGTSGSYNEQFF.